In this sample, the clone carrying this T cell receptor beta chain turned up many times. Its antigen is unknown. This sample is part of a study of molecular identifiers for immune sequencing clone quantification. Study-level results: The share of molecules held by clones above 20 RNA copies was over 99% in effector cells and under 1% in naive cells.

TCRdb passed the PCR reads through MiXCR, listing each CDR3 protein once. The top ten hold roughly 0.81% of the sample, which has around 470,000 distinct CDR3 sequences, about a fifth seen once. Trimming took off 1 base at V and 0 bases at J, with 10 bases between the two ends. The CDR3 covers 16 residues. Germline loops: CDR1 SGHVS, CDR2 FQNEAQ. The specimen sequenced was naive CD8+ T cells from blood, with Jurkat cell RNA spiked in. Subset of the sample: FACS-sorted CD8+CD4-CCR7+CD45RA+ naive T cells. The J gene is TRBJ1-3, the V gene TRBV7-8; TRBD1 is a possible D gene (5 bases). This sequence originates from a human donor in good health. Some libraries in this study had Jurkat cell RNA spiked in. DNA for the CDR3: TGTGCCAGCAGCTTAGTTGGGGGGGGCTCTGGAAACACCATATATTTT. It translates to CASSLVGGGSGNTIYF.